This T cell receptor beta chain was captured by sequencing in a study of neoadjuvant anti-PD-1 for oral cavity cancer. Findings and caveats of the study: Pretreatment Treg/Th17 ratio correlated inversely with post-treatment tumor clonality. After neoadjuvant nivolumab, PBMC T cell clonality was significantly higher in non-responders than responders.

Sample time point: after neoadjuvant nivolumab, at surgical resection. Analysis of PBMCs was direct, with no culture step. This CDR3 has 14 amino acids. V lost 6 bases, J lost 3 bases, and 12 bases lay in between. Germline values: CDR1 MRHNA, CDR2 SNTAGT. Libraries were prepared by immunoSEQ multiplex PCR; TCRdb keeps only in-frame clonotypes and omits some of them. The sample holds about 42,000 clones, approximately 80% seen once. As for this clone: Its antigen is not known.

The TCR originated in a person aged 35-79 years with oral cavity squamous cell carcinoma. The specimen comprised PBMCs, sampled after nivolumab (anti-PD-1) treatment. The chain recombines TRBV6-4 with TRBJ2-1; a possible D gene is TRBD2 (5 bases). The CDR3 nucleotides read TGTGCCAGCAGACCGGACGGGGACTACAATGAGCAGTTCTTC. Its protein is CASRPDGDYNEQFF.